This TCR beta chain was sequenced in a study of response to subunit inactivated influenza vaccine. This clonotype has at least ten counts. Its target is not known. Germline CDR1 SGHTA, CDR2 FQGNSA. This CDR3 has 14 residues. The germline V and J ends were trimmed by 2 bases and 7 bases, with 11 bases remaining between them. General study points: The study's authors posited that every seasonal influenza vaccination enlists few new T cells.

TCRdb fed the RT-PCR reads into MiXCR, producing one record per CDR3 protein. The sample has about 830,000 distinct CDR3 sequences, 18% seen once. The source of this sequence is a man aged 50 or older who received an inactivated influenza vaccine. The sequencing used PBMCs from blood, collected 5 days after vaccination. This chain joins TRBV7-2 and TRBJ1-4; no clear D gene. The CDR3 bases are TGTGCCAGCAGCTTAACGGGTGTGGGTGAAAAACTGTTTTTT. Its translation is CASSLTGVGEKLFF.